Listed below are T cell receptor beta chains from one sample, sequenced in a study of post-analysis software for immune sequencing data. TCRdb recomputed calls from the PCR reads with MiXCR, one row per CDR3 protein. The sample holds roughly 800,000 distinct CDR3 sequences, around 42% seen once. The sequenced material came from blood. Every receptor here comes from a girl under 18 with multiple sclerosis. The CDR3 runs from the conserved cysteine through the conserved F or W. A D gene is named only where the DNA matches it firmly. Only part of the rows carry a size: once, few, many, or a class if the clone is expanded.

j_call cdr3_length clone_size d_call v_call cdr3_nt cdr3_aa
TRBJ2-3 14 few TRBD2 TRBV29-1 TGCAGCGTTCGTTGGCTAGCGGGAGGGTTCGAACAGTATTTT CSVRWLAGGFEQYF
TRBJ2-3 16 - - TRBV6-5 TGTGCCAGCAGTCCCAAGGGGGGGGCGCTGACGGATATGCAGTATTTT CASSPKGGALTDMQYF
TRBJ2-1 16 - TRBD2 TRBV25-1 TGTGCCAGCGGAAGGAGAGCGGGAGGGCCTCAGAATGAGCAGGTCTTC CASGRRAGGPQNEQVF
TRBJ2-3 17 - TRBD2 TRBV12-3/TRBV12-4 TGTGCCAGCAGCCATCAACCGGGCATAGCGGGCACAGATGCGCAGTATTTT CASSHQPGIAGTDAQYF
TRBJ2-7 14 few TRBD1 TRBV6-5 TGTGCCAGCAGAACCGGGACAGGGGTCTACGAGCAGTACTTC CASRTGTGVYEQYF
TRBJ1-6 13 - - TRBV7-7 TGTGCCAGCAGCTCCGACAGTAGATCACCCCTCCACTTT CASSSDSRSPLHF
TRBJ2-7 14 - - TRBV6-6 TGTGCCGGACCGTCGTTTGCCAACTCCTACGAGCAGTACTTC CAGPSFANSYEQYF
TRBJ2-3 16 once - TRBV14 TGTGCCAGCAGCCCTAGAATGGCTGGGCTCACAGATACGCAGTATTTT CASSPRMAGLTDTQYF
TRBJ2-3 15 few - TRBV12-3/TRBV12-4 TGTGCCAGCAGTTTAGATTCGGCTGACTCAGATACGCAGTATTTT CASSLDSADSDTQYF
TRBJ2-1 13 - - TRBV10-3 TGTGCCATCATGGCCTGGGGCTACAATGAGCAGGTCTTC CAIMAWGYNEQVF
TRBJ2-1 17 few TRBD2 TRBV7-2 TGTGCCAGCAGCTTAAATCGGCCTAGCGGGAGTGGCAATGAGCAGTTCTTC CASSLNRPSGSGNEQFF
TRBJ2-1 19 - TRBD2 TRBV19 TGTGCCAGTAGTATAAGTGGCAGTCGTGGGCTAGCGGGAGAGAATGAGCAGTTCTTC CASSISGSRGLAGENEQFF
TRBJ2-7 13 few - TRBV6-5 TGTGCCAGCAGCCCGGACAGATTCTACGAGCAGTACTTC CASSPDRFYEQYF
TRBJ2-2 12 - - TRBV27 TGTGCCAGCAAGAGAGGCACCGGGGAGCTGTTTTTT CASKRGTGELFF
TRBJ1-5 11 - - TRBV20-1 TGCAGTGCGGCGGAGGGTCAGCCCCAGCATTTT CSAAEGQPQHF
TRBJ2-3 15 few - TRBV5-5 TGTGCCAGCAGCCGCTCGCGGAGGACAATGGAAACGCAGTATTTT CASSRSRRTMETQYF
TRBJ2-3 13 few - TRBV29-1 TGCAGCGTTGGGACAGATCTTCCAGATACGCAGTATTTT CSVGTDLPDTQYF
TRBJ2-7 14 - - TRBV9 TGTGCCAGCAGCGGAGGTGGGCCCTCCTACGAGCAGTACTTC CASSGGGPSYEQYF
TRBJ2-2 14 few - TRBV24-1 TGTGCCACCAGAGCGGCCCAGAACACCGGGGAGCTGTTTTTT CATRAAQNTGELFF
TRBJ1-2 17 - TRBD1 TRBV10-3 TGTGCCATCAGTGAGTCGAGGGACAGTCTCACTAACTATGGCTACACCTTC CAISESRDSLTNYGYTF
TRBJ2-3 16 - TRBD2 TRBV10-3 TGTGCCATCAGTGAGCCGACTAGCGGAAACACAGATACGCAGTATTTT CAISEPTSGNTDTQYF
TRBJ2-5 16 - - TRBV20-1 TGCAGTGCGCCGGGCGGGCCTAGCGCCCGCCAAGAGACCCAGTACTTC CSAPGGPSARQETQYF
TRBJ2-1 16 - - TRBV12-5 TGTGCTAGTGGTTTGGGAGGTGGCGGGACAAACAATGAGCAGTTCTTC CASGLGGGGTNNEQFF
TRBJ2-1 15 few - TRBV6-4 TGTGCCAGCAGTCGAAGGACTAAGTCCTACAATGAGCAGTTCTTC CASSRRTKSYNEQFF
TRBJ2-3 15 few - TRBV28 TGTGCCAGCAGGACCGGACAGGGAGGGTCAGATACGCAGTATTTT CASRTGQGGSDTQYF
TRBJ1-2 12 - - TRBV10-3 TGTGCCATCAGTGAAAGCGGGGATGGCTACACCTTC CAISESGDGYTF
TRBJ1-3 13 - - TRBV20-1 TGCAGTGCTCCGGTGGGGGGCGCAAACACCATATATTTT CSAPVGGANTIYF
TRBJ2-3 14 few - TRBV4-2 TGTGCCAGCAGCCCCACCCCGATCACAGATACGCAGTATTTT CASSPTPITDTQYF
TRBJ2-1 15 - - TRBV6-5 TGTGCCAGCAGAAGACTAGTCAGCTCCTACAATGAGCAGTTCTTC CASRRLVSSYNEQFF
TRBJ2-3 14 few - TRBV6-4 TGTGCCAGCAGTGACTCGCCAGGAGTAGATACGCAGTATTTT CASSDSPGVDTQYF
TRBJ2-5 15 - TRBD2 TRBV7-2 TGTGCCAGCAGCGCTGCGGGGGGTGAAGGGGAGACCCAGTACTTC CASSAAGGEGETQYF
TRBJ1-5 13 - TRBD1 TRBV6-5 TGTGCCAGCAGGAAACAGGGGAATCAGCCCCAGCATTTT CASRKQGNQPQHF
TRBJ2-5 16 - - TRBV27 TGTGCCAGCAGTTTATCTTCCAGCGGACCCTACAATGAGCAGTACTTC CASSLSSSGPYNEQYF
TRBJ2-7 14 - - TRBV6-5 TGTGCCAGCAGTTACTCAGCTTTCCGGAACGAGCAGTACTTC CASSYSAFRNEQYF
TRBJ1-2 15 - - TRBV7-2 TGTGCCAGCAGCCCCCTCGAGGGGCTAACGGATGGCTACACCTTC CASSPLEGLTDGYTF
TRBJ1-1 14 - - TRBV9 TGTGCCAGCAGCGTAGTGGGGGCTCCAGATGAAGCTTTCTTT CASSVVGAPDEAFF
TRBJ2-7 16 - TRBD2 TRBV5-1 TGCGCCAGCGATAGACTCAGCGGGAGTCTCTCCTACGAGCAGTACTTC CASDRLSGSLSYEQYF
TRBJ1-6 16 - TRBD1 TRBV27 TGTGCCAGCAGTTTCCTCAAGACAGGGAGGCGATCACCCCTCCACTTT CASSFLKTGRRSPLHF
TRBJ2-1 14 - - TRBV12-3/TRBV12-4 TGTGCCAGCAGTTTAGTTGGCAGGAGGGATGAGCAGTTCTTC CASSLVGRRDEQFF
TRBJ2-1 16 - - TRBV12-3/TRBV12-4 TGTGCCAGCAGGGCCCCAGGGGGGAAATCCTACAATGAGCAGTTCTTC CASRAPGGKSYNEQFF
TRBJ2-5 14 - - TRBV20-1 TGCAGTGCCTCCTCGTGGACGATTCAAGAGACCCAGTACTTC CSASSWTIQETQYF
TRBJ2-3 17 few TRBD2 TRBV7-9 TGTGCCAGCAGCCCCCCTTTTGGGCTAGCGGGAGCAGATACGCAGTATTTT CASSPPFGLAGADTQYF
TRBJ2-3 14 - - TRBV7-9 TGTGCCAGCAGCCCTGGACGCAACACAGATACGCAGTATTTT CASSPGRNTDTQYF
TRBJ1-6 16 - TRBD1 TRBV20-1 TGCAGTGCTAGTGGGAATATCGACAGGGCGAATTCACCCCTCCACTTT CSASGNIDRANSPLHF
TRBJ1-5 14 once - TRBV12-5 TGTGCTAGTGGGCCAGGGCCCGGGTATCAGCCCCAGCATTTT CASGPGPGYQPQHF
TRBJ2-1 13 - - TRBV12-3/TRBV12-4 TGTGCCAGCAGCACTCGCCTGGGCAATGAGCAGTTCTTC CASSTRLGNEQFF